The TCR beta chain under discussion was sequenced for a study of Ad26.COV2.S vaccination and SARS-CoV-2 variants. This clone was seen just once. The germline V gene encodes CDR1 SEHNR and CDR2 FQNEAQ (reference sequence). The CDR3 spans 14 residues. V lost 4 bases and J 2 bases, leaving 11 bases between the germline ends. The treatment: roughly 18 received Ad26.COV2.S at low or high dose, single or two shots; 5 received placebo; per-sample allocation not given. Samples analyzed were those drawn on day 63 after the first vaccine or placebo injection. The table came from immunoSEQ multiplex PCR; TCRdb's copy has only in-frame clones and leaves some out. The data hold about 390,000 clones, with around 92% observed a single time.

The TCR sequence derives from a person aged 18-60 years who received the Ad26.COV2.S COVID-19 vaccine or a placebo. The sample was peripheral blood, taken in a trial of Ad26.COV2.S vaccine versus placebo. The rearrangement links TRBV7-9 to TRBJ1-2; no clear D gene. CDR3 amino acids: CASSYGDSNYGYTF. DNA for the CDR3: TGTGCCAGCAGCTACGGCGACTCAAACTATGGCTACACCTTC.